The rows below give T cell receptor beta chains drawn from one sample of a study of T cell responses to AZD1222 COVID-19 vaccine. Sequencing used immunoSEQ multiplex PCR; TCRdb keeps in-frame clones, though not all of them. This repertoire shows some 160,000 clones, around nine tenths found once; its top ten account for 0.85% to 1.2%. This material consisted of peripheral blood, taken 28 days after the second AZD1222 dose. Receptor source: an adult who received the AZD1222 COVID-19 vaccine. Both conserved end residues are part of each CDR3. Fields, in order: V gene, D gene, clone size, J gene, CDR3 DNA, CDR3 protein. D genes are given only for firm matches. Size values are once, few and many counts, or a class for expanded clones, and some rows have none.

v_call: TRBV12-3/TRBV12-4; d_call: .; clone_size: .; j_call: TRBJ1-5; cdr3_nt: TGTGCCAGCAGTTCAGCGGTTCAGCCCCAGCATTTT; cdr3_aa: CASSSAVQPQHF
v_call: TRBV27; d_call: .; clone_size: few; j_call: TRBJ1-1; cdr3_nt: TGTGCCAGCAGCAGTATAAAATGGGGACACACGAACACTGAAGCTTTCTTT; cdr3_aa: CASSSIKWGHTNTEAFF
v_call: TRBV12-5; d_call: .; clone_size: few; j_call: TRBJ2-1; cdr3_nt: TGTGCTAGCCTCAATTGGGGCGATGAGCAGTTCTTC; cdr3_aa: CASLNWGDEQFF
v_call: TRBV19; d_call: .; clone_size: .; j_call: TRBJ1-2; cdr3_nt: TGTGCCAGTAGTATGGGTAGGAGGGGGGGTGGCTACACCTTC; cdr3_aa: CASSMGRRGGGYTF
v_call: TRBV19; d_call: .; clone_size: once; j_call: TRBJ1-2; cdr3_nt: TGTGCCAGCCTCGGTAGGGGCTACACCTTC; cdr3_aa: CASLGRGYTF
v_call: TRBV12-5; d_call: .; clone_size: once; j_call: TRBJ2-3; cdr3_nt: TGTGCTAGTGGTTTGGTAGGGCTGGTAGATACGCAGTATTTT; cdr3_aa: CASGLVGLVDTQYF
v_call: TRBV6-5; d_call: .; clone_size: .; j_call: TRBJ1-6; cdr3_nt: TGTGCCAGCAGTTACTTGACCCCGACCGGTAATTCACCCCTCCACTTT; cdr3_aa: CASSYLTPTGNSPLHF
v_call: TRBV19; d_call: .; clone_size: .; j_call: TRBJ2-5; cdr3_nt: TGTGCCAGTAGCTTAACAGGGATAGAGACCCAGTACTTC; cdr3_aa: CASSLTGIETQYF
v_call: TRBV9; d_call: .; clone_size: .; j_call: TRBJ1-5; cdr3_nt: TGTGCCAGCAGCGCCTGGGGCGGTAATCAGCCCCAGCATTTT; cdr3_aa: CASSAWGGNQPQHF
v_call: TRBV27; d_call: .; clone_size: once; j_call: TRBJ1-1; cdr3_nt: TGTGCCAGCAGTTTATCAGCGGGGACTGAAGCTTTCTTT; cdr3_aa: CASSLSAGTEAFF
v_call: TRBV18; d_call: .; clone_size: .; j_call: TRBJ2-7; cdr3_nt: TGTGCCAGCTCCCTTGCCTCACTAGACGACCCCTACGAGCAGTACTTC; cdr3_aa: CASSLASLDDPYEQYF
v_call: TRBV6-5; d_call: TRBD1; clone_size: .; j_call: TRBJ1-1; cdr3_nt: TGTGCCAGCAGGCCGGACAGGCCCGGCACTGAAGCTTTCTTT; cdr3_aa: CASRPDRPGTEAFF
v_call: TRBV21-1; d_call: .; clone_size: .; j_call: TRBJ2-3; cdr3_nt: TGTGCCAGCACCTCTAAGGGGGGGTGGACAGATACGCAGTATTTT; cdr3_aa: CASTSKGGWTDTQYF
v_call: TRBV3-1/TRBV3-2; d_call: .; clone_size: .; j_call: TRBJ1-4; cdr3_nt: TGTGCCAGCAGCGGGGGCGAGCTGTATGAAAAACTGTTTTTT; cdr3_aa: CASSGGELYEKLFF
v_call: TRBV19; d_call: .; clone_size: .; j_call: TRBJ1-2; cdr3_nt: TGTGCCAGTAGTACTCTGGGACGGAATGGCTACACCTTC; cdr3_aa: CASSTLGRNGYTF
v_call: TRBV2; d_call: .; clone_size: .; j_call: TRBJ1-3; cdr3_nt: TGTGCCAGCCGAGGGGACTCTGGAAACACCATATATTTT; cdr3_aa: CASRGDSGNTIYF
v_call: TRBV24-1; d_call: TRBD1; clone_size: .; j_call: TRBJ2-5; cdr3_nt: TGTGCCACTGCGCCTTCAGGGGGCGTAGAGACCCAGTACTTC; cdr3_aa: CATAPSGGVETQYF
v_call: TRBV6-4; d_call: .; clone_size: once; j_call: TRBJ2-1; cdr3_nt: TGTGCCAGCAGTGACTCTGAAAGGAGTGAGCAGTTCTTC; cdr3_aa: CASSDSERSEQFF
v_call: TRBV19; d_call: .; clone_size: .; j_call: TRBJ1-1; cdr3_nt: TGTGCCAGTAGATTTGACAGGTCGTACACTGAAGCTTTCTTT; cdr3_aa: CASRFDRSYTEAFF
v_call: TRBV27; d_call: TRBD2; clone_size: .; j_call: TRBJ2-3; cdr3_nt: TGTGCCAGCAGAGGGACTAGCGGAGCAGATACGCAGTATTTT; cdr3_aa: CASRGTSGADTQYF
v_call: TRBV19; d_call: .; clone_size: medium-sized; j_call: TRBJ1-1; cdr3_nt: TGTGCCAGTAGTATTGACGGGGGGGTCGCTTTCTTT; cdr3_aa: CASSIDGGVAFF
v_call: TRBV9; d_call: TRBD1; clone_size: .; j_call: TRBJ1-2; cdr3_nt: TGTGCCAGCAGCGGACCGACAGGGCAGCTAAGCTATGGCTACACCTTC; cdr3_aa: CASSGPTGQLSYGYTF
v_call: TRBV29-1; d_call: .; clone_size: .; j_call: TRBJ2-1; cdr3_nt: TGCAGCGCCGGAAGATGGGAGAGGACCTACAATGAGCAGTTCTTC; cdr3_aa: CSAGRWERTYNEQFF
v_call: TRBV5-1; d_call: .; clone_size: .; j_call: TRBJ2-5; cdr3_nt: TGCGCCAGCAGCCAACTTAGTACAGTTGGAGAGACCCAGTACTTC; cdr3_aa: CASSQLSTVGETQYF
v_call: TRBV5-5; d_call: .; clone_size: .; j_call: TRBJ1-1; cdr3_nt: TGTGCCAGCAGCCCTAGGACGGGGAAAGCTTTCTTT; cdr3_aa: CASSPRTGKAFF
v_call: TRBV24-1; d_call: .; clone_size: .; j_call: TRBJ1-5; cdr3_nt: TGTGCCACCCCCAAATCCGGGACAAAGGGTGATAGCAATCAGCCCCAGCATTTT; cdr3_aa: CATPKSGTKGDSNQPQHF
v_call: TRBV11-2; d_call: .; clone_size: .; j_call: TRBJ2-7; cdr3_nt: TGTGCCAGCAGCTTAGAACCGCTTGCCTACGAGCAGTACTTC; cdr3_aa: CASSLEPLAYEQYF
v_call: TRBV12-3/TRBV12-4; d_call: TRBD1; clone_size: .; j_call: TRBJ2-7; cdr3_nt: TGTGCCAGCAGTTGGGGCAGGGAAGGGGGCTTT; cdr3_aa: CASSWGREGGF
v_call: TRBV19; d_call: .; clone_size: few; j_call: TRBJ1-1; cdr3_nt: TGTGCCAGTAGTATAGCTACAGGGCTGAACACTGAAGCTTTCTTT; cdr3_aa: CASSIATGLNTEAFF
v_call: TRBV27; d_call: TRBD1; clone_size: few; j_call: TRBJ2-1; cdr3_nt: TGTGCCAGCAGCCGCCAGACAGGGGGGAGGTCCTACAATGAGCAGTTCTTC; cdr3_aa: CASSRQTGGRSYNEQFF
v_call: TRBV6-5; d_call: TRBD1; clone_size: .; j_call: TRBJ1-4; cdr3_nt: TGTGCCAGCAGGACGGGGACAGGGGGTGAAAAACTGTTTTTT; cdr3_aa: CASRTGTGGEKLFF
v_call: TRBV7-2; d_call: .; clone_size: .; j_call: TRBJ1-1; cdr3_nt: TGTGCCAGCAGCTTAGTGGGGGGGAAAGCTTTCTTT; cdr3_aa: CASSLVGGKAFF
v_call: TRBV7-6; d_call: .; clone_size: .; j_call: TRBJ1-5; cdr3_nt: TGTGCCAGCTTTGGAGCCCGGGGTCAGCCCCAGCATTTT; cdr3_aa: CASFGARGQPQHF
v_call: TRBV6-1; d_call: .; clone_size: .; j_call: TRBJ1-2; cdr3_nt: TGTGCCAGCAGTGAAGCGGGGGGGACGGGGGCCTATGGCTACACCTTC; cdr3_aa: CASSEAGGTGAYGYTF
v_call: TRBV19; d_call: TRBD2; clone_size: once; j_call: TRBJ2-1; cdr3_nt: TGTGCCAGTACCCTCTTGGGGGGGGGACACAATGAGCAGTTCTTC; cdr3_aa: CASTLLGGGHNEQFF